This TCR beta chain was identified during a study of blood T cell repertoires in COVID-19. About the research overall: Samples taken during acute and convalescent COVID-19 were collected in the United States, Italy and Spain.

V was pared by 7 bases and J by 5 bases, with 17 bases between. The CDR3 spans 15 residues. Looked up from germline, CDR1 is LNHDA and CDR2 is SQIVND (reference sequence). Study processing details: Amplification with reference gene primers provided the estimates of nucleated cell counts. Sequencing used immunoSEQ multiplex PCR; TCRdb keeps in-frame clones, though not all of them. V, J and clone size reflect that table, while D and trimming were determined from the DNA. Of fewer than 200,000 clones in the sample, approximately 91% are singletons; the top ten hold about 5.3%. Patients at the Seattle site were enrolled during active infection and followed longitudinally.

Sequencing was carried out using peripheral blood. The chain has TRBV19 and TRBJ1-4; D possibly corresponds to TRBD1 (6 bases). This sequence was found in a man younger than 35 with COVID-19, enrolled during active disease. CDR3 DNA: TGTGCCAGTAAAGTCAGTGGGACATACAATGAAAAACTGTTTTTT. This sequence encodes CASKVSGTYNEKLFF.